This T cell receptor (beta chain) emerged from a study of blood T cell repertoires in COVID-19. On the study more broadly: COVID-19 samples collected from the United States, Italy and Spain covered acute and convalescent phases. T cells, B-cell-depleted T cells, or PBMCs supplied cDNA or gDNA.

The CDR3 extends over 13 amino acids. V lost 2 bases to trimming and J lost 5 bases, with 7 bases between them. CDR1 MNHEY and CDR2 SVGEGT come from the germline V gene. Per the authors' pipeline: Amplification from reference gene primers served as the basis for estimated nucleated cell counts. Libraries were prepared by immunoSEQ multiplex PCR; TCRdb keeps only in-frame clonotypes and omits some of them. V and J calls and clone size come straight from that table; D and trimming were deduced from the DNA. This repertoire shows some 60,000 clones, around 79% found once; its top ten account for around 30%.

Sequencing was carried out using peripheral blood. This clonotype was obtained from a human donor in a cohort sampled during active COVID-19. The V gene is TRBV6-2 or TRBV6-3, the J gene TRBJ2-1, with no clear D. Here the CDR3 reads CASSYPPDNEQFF. The DNA of the CDR3 is TGTGCCAGCAGTTACCCCCCCGACAATGAGCAGTTCTTC.